The T cell receptor beta chain under discussion was sequenced for a study of blood T cell repertoires in COVID-19. Study background: The United States, Italy and Spain were the sources of the acute and convalescent COVID-19 samples. PBMCs, B-cell-depleted T cells, or T cells provided the cDNA or gDNA that made up the material.

Original data processing: Counts of nucleated cells, estimated from reference gene primer amplification, were obtained. Clones were read by immunoSEQ multiplex PCR, and TCRdb kept only the in-frame ones, dropping some. That table supplies the V and J calls and clone size; D and trimming were determined from the DNA. Of about 420,000 clones listed, 70% to 90% are singletons. The CDR3 is made up of 15 amino acids. V gave up 7 bases and J gave up 1 base, with 16 bases separating them. Germline V CDR1 and CDR2: MNHNY, SVGAGI (reference sequence). The chain joins TRBV6-6 to TRBJ1-2; D perhaps matches TRBD1 (5 bases). The receptor's source is a man younger than 30 with COVID-19, enrolled during active disease. The sample was peripheral blood. CDR3 loop: CASTLQAGGNYGYTF. In nucleotides, the CDR3 is TGTGCCAGCACTCTCCAGGCGGGGGGTAACTATGGCTACACCTTC.